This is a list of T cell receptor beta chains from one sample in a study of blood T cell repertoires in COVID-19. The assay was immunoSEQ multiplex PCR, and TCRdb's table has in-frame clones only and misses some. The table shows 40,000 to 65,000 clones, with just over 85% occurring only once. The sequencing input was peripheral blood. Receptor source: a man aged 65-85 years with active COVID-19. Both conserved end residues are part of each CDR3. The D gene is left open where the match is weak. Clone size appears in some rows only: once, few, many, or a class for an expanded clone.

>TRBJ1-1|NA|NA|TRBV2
TGTGCCAGCAGTGAGGTGGCAGCGTCTGGGTTCACTGAAGCTTTCTTT
CASSEVAASGFTEAFF
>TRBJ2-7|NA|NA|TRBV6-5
TGTGCCAGCAGTTACTCGGCGGTGGGCTCCTACGAGCAGTACTTC
CASSYSAVGSYEQYF
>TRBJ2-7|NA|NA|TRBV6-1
TGTGCCAGCAGTGGGGCACAAACGGGGAAGAGCTTCTACGAGCAGTACTTC
CASSGAQTGKSFYEQYF
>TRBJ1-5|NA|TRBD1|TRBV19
TGTGCCAGTAGTAGCCGGGACAGGGGGATTCAGCCCCAGCATTTT
CASSSRDRGIQPQHF
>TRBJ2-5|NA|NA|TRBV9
TGTGCCAGCAGCCCCGCCACGGGGAGACAAGAGACCCAGTACTTC
CASSPATGRQETQYF
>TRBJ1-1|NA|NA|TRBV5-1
TGCGCCAGCAGCTTGGGGACAGACACTGAAGCTTTCTTT
CASSLGTDTEAFF
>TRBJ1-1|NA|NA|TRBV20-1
TGCAGTGCTAGTCTGACAGAAGGCGCTGAAGCTTTCTTT
CSASLTEGAEAFF
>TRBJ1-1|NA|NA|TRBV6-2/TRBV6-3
TGTGCCAGCAGTTACACAGGGAGTATCAGGAACACTGAAGCTTTCTTT
CASSYTGSIRNTEAFF
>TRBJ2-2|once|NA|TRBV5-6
TGTGCCAGCAGCCTCACCCTAACGAGGGCGGGCACCGGGGAGCTGTTTTTT
CASSLTLTRAGTGELFF
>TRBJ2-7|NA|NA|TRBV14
TGTGCCAGCAGCCAGACTCCGGGTCTGGGGGGTTACGAGCAGTACTTC
CASSQTPGLGGYEQYF
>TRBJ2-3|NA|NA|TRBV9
TGTGCCAGCAGCGTCGGTGATACGCAGTATTTT
CASSVGDTQYF
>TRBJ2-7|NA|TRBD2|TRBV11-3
TGTGCCAGCAGCCCTCCTAGCGGGTCCTACGAGCAGTACTTC
CASSPPSGSYEQYF
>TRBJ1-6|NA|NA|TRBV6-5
TGTGCCAGCAGTAAGTTACAGGGTTGGAATTCACCCCTCCACTTT
CASSKLQGWNSPLHF
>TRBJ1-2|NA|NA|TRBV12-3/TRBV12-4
TGTGCCAGCAGTTTACTCGGCTACACCTTC
CASSLLGYTF
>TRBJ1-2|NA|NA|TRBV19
TGTGCCAGTAGACAGCTTTTAGGGGGTGGCTACACCTTC
CASRQLLGGGYTF
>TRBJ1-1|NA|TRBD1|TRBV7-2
TGTGCCAGCAGCGTCAGGGGGGTTGTCACTGAAGCTTTCTTT
CASSVRGVVTEAFF
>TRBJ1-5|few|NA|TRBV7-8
TGTGCCAGCAGCTTAGTCCAGGATCAGCCCCAGCATTTT
CASSLVQDQPQHF
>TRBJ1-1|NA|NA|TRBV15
TGTGCCACCAGCAGAGCGGGGATGGGCACTGAAGCTTTCTTT
CATSRAGMGTEAFF
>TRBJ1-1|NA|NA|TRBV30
TGTGCCTGGAGTCCCCAGTACGAGGGATTGAACACTGAAGCTTTCTTT
CAWSPQYEGLNTEAFF
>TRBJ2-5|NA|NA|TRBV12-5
TGTGCTAGTGGGGAGTCGGCCCAAGAGACCCAGTACTTC
CASGESAQETQYF
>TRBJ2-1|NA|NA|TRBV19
TGTGCCAGTAGTATATTCGGGGGAGGTGGGAATGAGCAGTTCTTC
CASSIFGGGGNEQFF
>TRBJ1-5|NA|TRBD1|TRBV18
TGTGCCAGCTCAGAGACAGGGGGCTTAGGCAATCAGCCCCAGCATTTT
CASSETGGLGNQPQHF
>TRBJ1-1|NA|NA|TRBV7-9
TGTGCCAGCAGCGACCTCATTGGAGGGGCGAACACTGAAGCTTTCTTT
CASSDLIGGANTEAFF
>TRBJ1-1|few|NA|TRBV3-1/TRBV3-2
TGTGCCAGCAGCCATCTCTCCGGGACTGAAGCTTTCTTT
CASSHLSGTEAFF
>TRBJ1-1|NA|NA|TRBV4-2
TGTGCCAGCAGCCAAGACTTGGGGCTCACTGAAGCTTTCTTT
CASSQDLGLTEAFF
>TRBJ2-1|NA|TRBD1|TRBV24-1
TGTGCCACCAGTGAGTGGACAGGGGCCGAGAGCTCCTACAATGAGCAGTTCTTC
CATSEWTGAESSYNEQFF
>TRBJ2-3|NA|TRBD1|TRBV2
TGTGCCAGCCCGGACAGGGGGCGGGATACGCAGTATTTT
CASPDRGRDTQYF
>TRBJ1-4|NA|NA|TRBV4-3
TGCGCCAGCAGCCAAGTCGCTCCTAGCGGGGACGGGGCTGAAAAACTGTTTTTT
CASSQVAPSGDGAEKLFF
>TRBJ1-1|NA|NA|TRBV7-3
TGTGCCAGCAGCCGTACAGGGCTTAATGAAGCTTTCTTT
CASSRTGLNEAFF
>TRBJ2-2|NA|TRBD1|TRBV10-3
TGTGCCATCAATCCGACAGGGGCCACCGGGGAGCTGTTTTTT
CAINPTGATGELFF
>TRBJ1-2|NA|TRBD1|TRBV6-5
TGTGCCAGCAGTTACTCGGGGACAGAATGGTATGGCTACACCTTC
CASSYSGTEWYGYTF
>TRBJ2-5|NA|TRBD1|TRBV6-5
TGTGCCAGCTCCTCCGGACAGGGACAAGAGACCCAGTACTTC
CASSSGQGQETQYF
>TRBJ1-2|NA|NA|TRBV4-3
TGCGCCAGCAGCCAACTCGGGGCTAACTATGGCTACACCTTC
CASSQLGANYGYTF
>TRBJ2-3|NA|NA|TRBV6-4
TGTGCCAGCAGTGTTGCGGCCACTAGCACAGATACGCAGTATTTT
CASSVAATSTDTQYF
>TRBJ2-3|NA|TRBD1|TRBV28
TGTGCCAGCAGTTTAGGGACAGGGGGCACAGATACGCAGTATTTT
CASSLGTGGTDTQYF
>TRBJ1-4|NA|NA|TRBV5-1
TGCGCCAGCAGCATCGGTGGTGGCGGAGCTAATGAAAAACTGTTTTTT
CASSIGGGGANEKLFF
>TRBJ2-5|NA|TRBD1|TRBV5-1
TGCGCCAGCAGCCCGGGACAGGGGGCTTCAAAGACCCAGTACTTC
CASSPGQGASKTQYF
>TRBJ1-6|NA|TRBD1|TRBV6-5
TGTGCCAGCGGAAGGGACAGCGATAATTCACCCCTCCACTTT
CASGRDSDNSPLHF
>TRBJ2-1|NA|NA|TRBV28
TGTGCCAGCAGTTTGTCCACAGGGTCCGATGAGCAGTTCTTC
CASSLSTGSDEQFF
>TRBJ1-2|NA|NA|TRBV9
TGTGCCAGCAGCCCCCGGGGAGGCGCGGGCTACACCTTC
CASSPRGGAGYTF
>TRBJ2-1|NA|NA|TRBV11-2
TGTGCCAGCAGCCCTGATAGGGGGGGGAATGAGCAGTTCTTC
CASSPDRGGNEQFF
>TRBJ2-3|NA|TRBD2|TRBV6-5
TGTGCCAGCAGTTTCGGGGGACTAGCGTCCCCTACGCAGTATTTT
CASSFGGLASPTQYF
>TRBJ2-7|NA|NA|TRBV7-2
TGTGCCAGCAGCACCGCAGGGGCGCCGCCCTACGAGCAGTACTTC
CASSTAGAPPYEQYF
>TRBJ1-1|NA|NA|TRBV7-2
TGTGCCAGCAGCGACAACTTGGGCACTGAAGCTTTCTTT
CASSDNLGTEAFF
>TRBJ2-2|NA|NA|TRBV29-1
TGCAGCGTACAACAGGACCGAGACCTGTTTTTT
CSVQQDRDLFF
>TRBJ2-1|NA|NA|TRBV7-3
TGTGCCAGCAGCCTCGACAGTCCCTACAATGAGCAGTTCTTC
CASSLDSPYNEQFF
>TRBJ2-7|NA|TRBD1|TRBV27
TGTGCCAGCAGTTCTGGGACAGGGGGGCCCTACGAGCAGTACTTC
CASSSGTGGPYEQYF
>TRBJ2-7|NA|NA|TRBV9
TGTGCCAGCACCCCCTCCCCGAGCTCCTACGAGCAGTACTTC
CASTPSPSSYEQYF
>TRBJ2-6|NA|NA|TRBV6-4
TGTGCCAGCAGTGAGGACAGCTCTGGGGCCAACGTCCTGACTTTC
CASSEDSSGANVLTF
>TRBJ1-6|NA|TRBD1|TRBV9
TGTGCCAGCAGCGTCGGAACAGGGGGTCATAATTCACCCCTCCACTTT
CASSVGTGGHNSPLHF
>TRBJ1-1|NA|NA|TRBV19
TGTGCCAGTAGAGGTACAGGGAAGAGCACTAAAGCTTTCTTT
CASRGTGKSTKAFF
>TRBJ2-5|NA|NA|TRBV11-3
TGTGCCAGCAGCTTAGGTCCGGAGACCCAGTACTTC
CASSLGPETQYF
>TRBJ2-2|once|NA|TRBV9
TGTGCCAGCAGCGTGGGGGGACGGGGCACCGGGGAGCTGTTTTTT
CASSVGGRGTGELFF
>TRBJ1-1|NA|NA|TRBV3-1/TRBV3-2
TGTGCCAGCAGCCAATCGGGGTTTGAAGCTTTCTTT
CASSQSGFEAFF
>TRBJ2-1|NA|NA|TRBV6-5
TGTGCCAGCAGTCCGGAGTCAGGGGGGATTGGTGAGCAGTTCTTC
CASSPESGGIGEQFF